The clone carrying this TCR beta chain was detected only a few times. No antigen is known for it. The data are from a study of OX40 agonist ivuxolimab in advanced cancers. Background on the study: An agonistic human IgG2 monoclonal antibody against OX40 (CD134) was given. A mean age of around 66 years, range about 23 to 80, was recorded, and 70% to 85% were male. Across the patients, intravenous ivuxolimab was delivered every 2 weeks at 0.01 to 10 mg/kg. Notes on the study in general: CD4+ and CD8+ blood T cells expanded clonally by week 6 at 0.1 to 3.0 mg/kg.

Profiled with immunoSEQ multiplex PCR; TCRdb holds only in-frame clones, not every one. The table lists some 72,000 clones, about 91% of them singletons, with 2.8% in the top ten. This clonotype originated in an adult with an advanced solid tumor such as melanoma, head and neck, liver or kidney cancer. The sample consisted of CD4+ or CD8+ T cells sorted from blood, taken in a trial of the OX40 agonist ivuxolimab.

CDR3 sequence (DNA): TGTGCCAGCAGTGGGACAGGGAAGAATCAGCCCCAGCATTTT. It specifies CASSGTGKNQPQHF. The rearrangement uses TRBV2 and TRBJ1-5; TRBD1 aligns across 8 bases. Germline trimming cut 4 bases from V and 4 bases from J; bases unmatched to any gene: 3. The CDR3 totals 14 residues. Germline CDR1 and CDR2: SNHLY and FYNNEI.